This T cell receptor beta chain was sequenced in a study of T cells after yellow fever vaccination. This CDR3 contains 14 residues. The V and J ends lost 5 bases and 0 bases respectively, with 11 bases between them. Study-level points and caveats: Boosting was followed by the reappearance of most primary-vaccination clones (about 96% CD4, about 90% CD8).

Concerning this clonotype: Its antigen is as yet unknown.

Template switching by 5'RACE produced TCR cDNA, adding a universal primer site and UMIs. MiXCR, run by TCRdb on the 5' RACE reads, gives a single entry per CDR3 protein. The data contain approximately 550,000 distinct CDR3 sequences, 13% of them seen just once; the ten biggest clones take up over 12%. The sample was PBMCs, taken on the day of the yellow fever booster vaccination. The source of this sequence is a man aged 30 to 45 who received the YFV17D yellow fever vaccine. The chain couples TRBV12-3 or TRBV12-4 to TRBJ2-7; D gene uncertain. The CDR3 region is CASSAPVPSYEQYF. The DNA for the CDR3 is TGTGCCAGCAGTGCACCGGTGCCCTCCTACGAGCAGTACTTC.